The subject of this entry is one TCR beta chain. Antigen: not known. This entry comes from a study of T cells in Graves' hyperthyroidism and ophthalmopathy. At the level of the study: Peripheral blood collection took place at initial diagnosis, before any treatment. Points from the study as a whole: Most thyroid clonotypes that were expanded above 0.001 also turned up in blood.

The CDR3 contains 16 residues. CDR1 is SGHTS and CDR2 is YDEGEE in the germline V gene. The trim removed 3 bases at V and 0 bases at J, leaving 5 bases unmatched. Extraction of PBMCs used 10 ml of fresh peripheral blood. Amplification of TCR beta CDR3 regions used RNA as the template. The TCR CDR3 was amplified in a first-round RT-PCR using the HTBI primer set. Each CDR3 protein is one row after TCRdb ran MiXCR on the multiplex PCR reads. The sample lists about 160,000 distinct CDR3 sequences; roughly 9.4% were seen once. This clonotype was sampled from a woman aged 18-30 years with Graves' hyperthyroidism that later progressed to Graves' ophthalmopathy. The chain uses TRBV5-8 and TRBJ1-5, with 8 bases identical to TRBD1. Sequencing was carried out using blood. The CDR3 DNA is TGTGCCAGCAGCTGGACAGGGTCTTATAGCAATCAGCCCCAGCATTTT. As protein: CASSWTGSYSNQPQHF.